These T cell receptor beta chains were read from a single sample in a study of PD-1 blockade in classical Hodgkin lymphoma. Sequencing used immunoSEQ multiplex PCR; TCRdb keeps in-frame clones, though not all of them. The table records about 16,000 clones, 70% to 90% of them present only once. Sequencing was done on a sample of peripheral blood mononuclear cells (PBMCs). These receptors all stem from a human donor with classical Hodgkin lymphoma. Both conserved end residues are part of each CDR3. The D gene is left open where the match is weak. Only part of the rows carry a size: once, few, many, or a class if the clone is expanded.

j_gene | d_gene | abundance | v_gene | CDR3nt | CDR3aa
TRBJ2-1 | TRBD2 | . | TRBV9 | TGTGCCAGCAGGCTGGGACTAGCGGGGAATGAGCAGTTCTTC | CASRLGLAGNEQFF
TRBJ2-3 | TRBD2 | . | TRBV19 | TGTGCCAGTAGTGTTTCCCTAACTAGCGGAGGCCCCGCGGATACGCAGTATTTT | CASSVSLTSGGPADTQYF
TRBJ1-5 | . | . | TRBV18 | TGTGCCAGCTCCCCCGCGGGGGATAGCAATCAGCCCCAGCATTTT | CASSPAGDSNQPQHF
TRBJ2-7 | TRBD2 | few | TRBV4-1 | TGCGCCAGCAGCCAAGGTCCTAGCGGGAGAGTTGGCGAGCAGTACTTC | CASSQGPSGRVGEQYF
TRBJ2-3 | . | . | TRBV4-2 | TGTGCCAGCAGCCAAGGAGGGAGCACAGATACGCAGTATTTT | CASSQGGSTDTQYF
TRBJ1-4 | . | . | TRBV19 | TGTGCCAGTAGTCTGGGACGTAATGAAAAACTGTTTTTT | CASSLGRNEKLFF
TRBJ2-7 | . | . | TRBV5-4 | TGTGCCAGCAGCCGGGCTCCACCCTACGAGCAGTACTTC | CASSRAPPYEQYF
TRBJ2-7 | . | . | TRBV7-2 | TGTGCCAGCAGCCCGCAGGAGGGATCGGGGGAGCAGTACTTC | CASSPQEGSGEQYF
TRBJ1-5 | . | . | TRBV28 | TGTGCCAGCGTACCAACAGGGAATTCCGCCCAGCATTTT | CASVPTGNSAQHF
TRBJ2-1 | . | . | TRBV28 | TGTGCCAGCAGTTTATCTGGCCCCAACATCCAGTTCTTC | CASSLSGPNIQFF
TRBJ2-3 | . | . | TRBV10-3 | TGTGCCATCGGGGACGGGTACACAGATACGCAGTATTTT | CAIGDGYTDTQYF
TRBJ1-5 | . | . | TRBV6-5 | TGTGCCAGCACCGGCGGGAGCAATCAGCCCCAGCATTTT | CASTGGSNQPQHF
TRBJ2-5 | . | . | TRBV4-2 | TGTGCCAGCAGCCAAGATTGGTCGGGGGGACACCCCCAAGAGACCCAGTACTTC | CASSQDWSGGHPQETQYF
TRBJ1-2 | . | . | TRBV28 | TGTGCCAGCAGCCGCACGGGACCTTTCTATGGCTACACCTTC | CASSRTGPFYGYTF
TRBJ2-4 | . | once | TRBV15 | TGTGCCACCAGCAGAGATGGGTTATTGCCGAGTCGTCTGGGGTTGGTAAACATTCAGTACTTC | CATSRDGLLPSRLGLVNIQYF
TRBJ2-3 | . | . | TRBV9 | TGTGCCAGCAGCGTAGAACTACAAGACACAGATACGCAGTATTTT | CASSVELQDTDTQYF
TRBJ2-3 | . | . | TRBV11-2 | TGTGCCAGCAGCTTAGATCGTACAGATACGCAGTATTTT | CASSLDRTDTQYF
TRBJ2-3 | . | . | TRBV5-1 | TGCGCCAGCAGCTTGGATCGGGGGAACACAGATACGCAGTATTTT | CASSLDRGNTDTQYF
TRBJ2-3 | . | once | TRBV5-1 | TGCGCCAGCAGCTCCGGGCAGTACACAGATACGCAGTATTTT | CASSSGQYTDTQYF
TRBJ2-6 | . | . | TRBV4-2 | TGTGCCAGCAGCCAAGAGGAGGGGGCTGGGGCCAACGTCCTGACTTTC | CASSQEEGAGANVLTF
TRBJ2-7 | . | . | TRBV11-2 | TGTGCCAGCAGCTTAGCCCAGGGTTCCTACGAGCAGTACTTC | CASSLAQGSYEQYF
TRBJ2-1 | TRBD2 | . | TRBV5-4 | TGTGCCAGCAGCCAGGGGACTAGCGGGAGTAAGAATGAGCAGTTCTTC | CASSQGTSGSKNEQFF
TRBJ1-5 | . | few | TRBV6-5 | TGTGCCAGCAGTCTAGGGGTGGGTTTGAATCAGCCCCAGCATTTT | CASSLGVGLNQPQHF
TRBJ2-2 | . | . | TRBV6-4 | TGTGCCAGCAGTGGATCCGGGGAGCTGTTTTTT | CASSGSGELFF